This TCR beta chain was identified during a study of tissue T cells after allogeneic stem cell transplantation. Study findings and constraints: Some tissue clones might be persisting host cells; their alloreactivity or antigen specificity was not determined. Anatomically similar tissues had similar TCR repertoires within each patient.

V was clipped by 2 bases and J by 4 bases, with 14 bases between them. This CDR3 is 15 amino acids long. CDR1 and CDR2 (germline): SGHTA, FQGNSA. The protocol was immunoSEQ multiplex PCR, while the TCRdb copy is restricted to in-frame clones and leaves out a portion. The table includes 25,000 to 30,000 clones, approximately 83% detected once. Notes on this clone: The antigen remains unidentified.

This TCR came from a woman between 18 and 55 years old who later had graft-versus-host disease after an allogeneic stem cell transplant. The chain carries TRBV7-2 and TRBJ1-2; D gene uncertain. This specimen was blood, taken before transplantation. CDR3 region: CASSLNPPSRYGYTF. Here the CDR3 DNA reads TGTGCCAGCAGCTTAAATCCTCCATCGCGCTATGGCTACACCTTC.